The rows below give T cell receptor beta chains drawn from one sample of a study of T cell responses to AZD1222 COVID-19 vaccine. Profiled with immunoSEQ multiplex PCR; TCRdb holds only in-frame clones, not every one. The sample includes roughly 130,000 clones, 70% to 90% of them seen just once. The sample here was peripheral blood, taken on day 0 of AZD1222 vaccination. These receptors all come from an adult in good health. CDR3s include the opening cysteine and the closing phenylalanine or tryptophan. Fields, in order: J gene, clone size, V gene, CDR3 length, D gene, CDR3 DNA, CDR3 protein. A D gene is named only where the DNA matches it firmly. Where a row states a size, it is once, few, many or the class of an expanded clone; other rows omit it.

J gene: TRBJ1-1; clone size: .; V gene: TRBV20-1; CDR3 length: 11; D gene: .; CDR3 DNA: TGCAGTGCTAGTTTACAGGGTGAAGCTTTCTTT; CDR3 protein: CSASLQGEAFF
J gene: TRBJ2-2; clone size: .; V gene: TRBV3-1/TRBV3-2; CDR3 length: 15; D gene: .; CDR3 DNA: TGTGCCAGCAGCCATTTCCGGGAGCGGACCGGGGAGCTGTTTTTT; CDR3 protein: CASSHFRERTGELFF
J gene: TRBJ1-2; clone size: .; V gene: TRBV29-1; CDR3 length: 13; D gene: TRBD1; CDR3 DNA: TGCAGCGTTGCGCAACAGGGGTTCGGGGGCTACACCTTC; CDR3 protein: CSVAQQGFGGYTF
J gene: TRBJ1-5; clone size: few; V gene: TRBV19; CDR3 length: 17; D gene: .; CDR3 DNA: TGTGCCAGTAGTCGTGACCGTCTCCGGTATAGCAATCAGCCCCAGCATTTT; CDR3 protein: CASSRDRLRYSNQPQHF
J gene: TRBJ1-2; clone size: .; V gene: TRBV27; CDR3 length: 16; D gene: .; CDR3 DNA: TGTGCCAGCAGTTCACTCCCAGATGGGTTATTCTATGGCTACACCTTC; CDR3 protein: CASSSLPDGLFYGYTF
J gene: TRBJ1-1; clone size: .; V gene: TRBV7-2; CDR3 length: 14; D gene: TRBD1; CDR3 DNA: TGTGCCAGCAATTTACAGGGGTTGGACACTGAAGCTTTCTTT; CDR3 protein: CASNLQGLDTEAFF
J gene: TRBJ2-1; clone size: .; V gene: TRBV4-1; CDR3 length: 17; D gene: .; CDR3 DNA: TGCGCCAGCAGCCAAGTTGATATGGGATTTCAATACAATGAGCAGTTCTTC; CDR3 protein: CASSQVDMGFQYNEQFF
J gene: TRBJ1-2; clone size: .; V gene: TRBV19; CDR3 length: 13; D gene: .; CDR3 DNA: TGTGCCAGTAATCAGGGTGGAGCTTATGGCTACACCTTC; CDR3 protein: CASNQGGAYGYTF
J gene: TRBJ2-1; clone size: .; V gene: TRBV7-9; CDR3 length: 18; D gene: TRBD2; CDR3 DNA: TGTGCCAGCAGCCCGATGAATTTCCTAGCGGGTTCGGACAATGAGCAGTTCTTC; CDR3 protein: CASSPMNFLAGSDNEQFF
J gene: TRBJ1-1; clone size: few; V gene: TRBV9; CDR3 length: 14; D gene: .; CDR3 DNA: TGTGCCAGCAGCGTGAGGGATGAGAACACTGAAGCTTTCTTT; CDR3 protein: CASSVRDENTEAFF
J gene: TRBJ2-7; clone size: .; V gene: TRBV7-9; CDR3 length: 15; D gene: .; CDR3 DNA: TGTGCCAGCAGCTTAACTTGGGACACCTCCTACGAGCAGTACTTC; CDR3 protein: CASSLTWDTSYEQYF
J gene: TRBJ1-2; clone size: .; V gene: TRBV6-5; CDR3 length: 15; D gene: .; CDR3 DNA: TGTGCCAGCAGTTATTCCCGGGACTTCGGTCGGGGCTACACCTTC; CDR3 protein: CASSYSRDFGRGYTF
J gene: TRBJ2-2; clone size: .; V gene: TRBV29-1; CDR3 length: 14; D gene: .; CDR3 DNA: TGCAGCGTTCGAGCTAGCGAGTCCACCGGGGAGCTGTTTTTT; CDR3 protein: CSVRASESTGELFF
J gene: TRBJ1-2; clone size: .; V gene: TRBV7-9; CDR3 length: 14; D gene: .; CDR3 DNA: TGTGCCAGCAGCTTACTTAGGGGGGCGGACGGCTACACCTTC; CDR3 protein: CASSLLRGADGYTF
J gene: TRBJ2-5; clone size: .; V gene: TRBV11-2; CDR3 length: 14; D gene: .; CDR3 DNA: TGTGCCAGCAGCGCCTACAGGGCCGGAGAGACCCAGTACTTC; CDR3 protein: CASSAYRAGETQYF
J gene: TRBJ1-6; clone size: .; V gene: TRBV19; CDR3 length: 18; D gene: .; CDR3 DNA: TGTGCCAGTAGTATAGGGGGCCCCGACAGGCCGCAGGGATCACCCCTCCACTTT; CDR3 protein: CASSIGGPDRPQGSPLHF
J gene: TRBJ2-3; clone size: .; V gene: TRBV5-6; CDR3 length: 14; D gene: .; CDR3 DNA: TGTGCCAGCAGCTTTGGTAGCCCCACAGATACGCAGTATTTT; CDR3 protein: CASSFGSPTDTQYF
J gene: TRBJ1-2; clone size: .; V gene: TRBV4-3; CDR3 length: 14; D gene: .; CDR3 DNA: TGCGCCAGCAGCCAAGCTGAGGGGCGACAGGATCTCACCTTC; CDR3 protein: CASSQAEGRQDLTF
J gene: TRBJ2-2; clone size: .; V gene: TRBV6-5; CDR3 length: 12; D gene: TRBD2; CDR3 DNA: TGTGCCAGGGGGGGGGACACCGGGGAGCTGTTTTTT; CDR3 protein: CARGGDTGELFF
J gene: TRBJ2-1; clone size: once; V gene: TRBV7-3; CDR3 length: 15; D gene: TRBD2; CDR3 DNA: TGTGCCAGCAGCCCTGACCTAGCGGGAGTCAATGAGCAGTTCTTC; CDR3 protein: CASSPDLAGVNEQFF
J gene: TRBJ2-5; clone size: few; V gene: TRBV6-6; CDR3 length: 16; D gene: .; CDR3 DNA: TGTGCCAGCAGTTACTCGAAGACAGACCACCAAGAGACCCAGTACTTC; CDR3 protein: CASSYSKTDHQETQYF
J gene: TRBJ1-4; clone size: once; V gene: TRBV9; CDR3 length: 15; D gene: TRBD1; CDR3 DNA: TGTGCCAGCAGCGTAGGAGCGGGACAGAATGAAAAACTGTTTTTT; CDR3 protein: CASSVGAGQNEKLFF
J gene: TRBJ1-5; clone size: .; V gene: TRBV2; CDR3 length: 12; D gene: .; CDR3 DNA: TGTGCCAGCAGTCTCGTATACAGCCCCCAGCATTTT; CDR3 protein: CASSLVYSPQHF
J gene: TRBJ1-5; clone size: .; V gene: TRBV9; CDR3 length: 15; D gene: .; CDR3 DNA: TGTGCCAGCAGCGTAGGCATGGCACTCAATCAGCCCCAGCATTTT; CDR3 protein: CASSVGMALNQPQHF
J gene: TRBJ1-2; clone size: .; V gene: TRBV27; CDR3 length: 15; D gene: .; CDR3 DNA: TGTGCCAGCAGTTTCCCTCCCACAGCCAACTATGGCTACACCTTC; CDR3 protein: CASSFPPTANYGYTF
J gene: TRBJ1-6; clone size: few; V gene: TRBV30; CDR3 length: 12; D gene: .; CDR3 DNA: TGTGCCTGGAGTGCTGGCAACACACCCCTCCACTTT; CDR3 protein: CAWSAGNTPLHF
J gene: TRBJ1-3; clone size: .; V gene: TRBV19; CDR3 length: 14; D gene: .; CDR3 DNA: TGTGCCAGTATCAGCCGGGACTCTGGAAACACCATATATTTT; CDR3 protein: CASISRDSGNTIYF
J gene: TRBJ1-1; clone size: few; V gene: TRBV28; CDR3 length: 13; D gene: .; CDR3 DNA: TGTGCCAGCAGTTTGTTCAGGGTGACTGAAGCTTTCTTT; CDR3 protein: CASSLFRVTEAFF
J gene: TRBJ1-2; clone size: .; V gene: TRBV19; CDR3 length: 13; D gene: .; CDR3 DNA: TGTGCCAGTAGTGTCGCCCCGCGGCATGGCTACACCTTC; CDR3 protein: CASSVAPRHGYTF
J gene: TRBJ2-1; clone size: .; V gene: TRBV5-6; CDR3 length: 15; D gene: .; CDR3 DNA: TGTGCCAGCAGCTTAAGGACCCATGGATCCGATGAGCAGTTCTTC; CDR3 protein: CASSLRTHGSDEQFF
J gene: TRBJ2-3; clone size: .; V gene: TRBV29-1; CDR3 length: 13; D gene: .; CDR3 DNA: TGCAGCGCCAAGAAAATACTAGCAGATACGCAGTATTTT; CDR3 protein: CSAKKILADTQYF
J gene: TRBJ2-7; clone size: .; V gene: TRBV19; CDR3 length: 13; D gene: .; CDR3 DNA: TGTGCCAGTAGTATAATTTCTGGTGGCGAGCAGTACTTC; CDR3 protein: CASSIISGGEQYF
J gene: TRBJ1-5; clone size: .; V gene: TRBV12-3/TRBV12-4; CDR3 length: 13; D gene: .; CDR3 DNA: TGTGCCAGCAGTTTAGACGGCAATCAGCCCCAGCATTTT; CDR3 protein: CASSLDGNQPQHF
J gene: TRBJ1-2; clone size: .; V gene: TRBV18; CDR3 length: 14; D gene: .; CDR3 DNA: TGTGCCAGCTCACCCGGCAGGGGTAGCTATGGCTACACCTTC; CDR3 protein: CASSPGRGSYGYTF
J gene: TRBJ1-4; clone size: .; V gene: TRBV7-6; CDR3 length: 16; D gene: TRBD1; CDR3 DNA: TGTGCCAGCAGCACGGGGACAGTAGCAACTAATGAAAAACTGTTTTTT; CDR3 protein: CASSTGTVATNEKLFF
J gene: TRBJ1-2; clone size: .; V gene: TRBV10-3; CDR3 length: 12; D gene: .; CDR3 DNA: TGTGCCTCCGGAGGCAGGGACCCTGGCTACACCTTC; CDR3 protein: CASGGRDPGYTF
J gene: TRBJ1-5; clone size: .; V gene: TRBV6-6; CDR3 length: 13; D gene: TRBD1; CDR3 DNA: TGTGCCAGCACGAGGGGGCTGGATCAGCCCCAGCATTTT; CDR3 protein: CASTRGLDQPQHF
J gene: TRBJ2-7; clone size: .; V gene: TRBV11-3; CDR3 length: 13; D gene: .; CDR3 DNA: TGTGCCAGCAGCTTCCGGCCAGGGCGCGAGCAGTACTTC; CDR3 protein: CASSFRPGREQYF
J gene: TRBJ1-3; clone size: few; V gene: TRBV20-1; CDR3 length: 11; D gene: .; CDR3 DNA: TGCAGTGGGGGCTCTGGAAACACCATATATTTT; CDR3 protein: CSGGSGNTIYF
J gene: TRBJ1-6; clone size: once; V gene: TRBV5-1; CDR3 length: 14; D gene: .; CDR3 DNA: TGCGCCAGCAGCTTGGGGCAGATTAATTCACCCCTCCACTTT; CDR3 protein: CASSLGQINSPLHF
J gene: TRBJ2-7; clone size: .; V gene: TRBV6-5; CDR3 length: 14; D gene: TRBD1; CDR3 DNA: TGTGCCAGCAGTACCGGGACAGGGGGCTCCGAGCAGTACTTC; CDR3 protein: CASSTGTGGSEQYF
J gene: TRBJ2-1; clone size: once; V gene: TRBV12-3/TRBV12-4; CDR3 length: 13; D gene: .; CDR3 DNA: TGTGCCACCCAGAGGGACACCGACAATGAGCAGTTCTTC; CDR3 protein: CATQRDTDNEQFF
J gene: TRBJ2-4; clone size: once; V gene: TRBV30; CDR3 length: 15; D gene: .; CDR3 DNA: TGTGCCTGGAGGCAGAACGGTGACTTCAAAAACATTCAGTACTTC; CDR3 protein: CAWRQNGDFKNIQYF
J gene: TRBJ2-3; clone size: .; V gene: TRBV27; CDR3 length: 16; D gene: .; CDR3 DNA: TGTGCCAGCAGTTCGGGGGCGGGGCGGGGCACAGATACGCAGTATTTT; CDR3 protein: CASSSGAGRGTDTQYF
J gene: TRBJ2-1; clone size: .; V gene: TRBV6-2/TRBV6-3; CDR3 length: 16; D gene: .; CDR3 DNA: TGTGCCAGCAGCCTGGTATCGGACGGGGTCAGGGACGAGCAGTTCTTC; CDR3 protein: CASSLVSDGVRDEQFF
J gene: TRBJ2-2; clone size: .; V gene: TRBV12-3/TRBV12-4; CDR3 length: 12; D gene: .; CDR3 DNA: TGTGCCAGCAGTTTCCCCACAGGGGAGCTGTTTTTT; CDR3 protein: CASSFPTGELFF
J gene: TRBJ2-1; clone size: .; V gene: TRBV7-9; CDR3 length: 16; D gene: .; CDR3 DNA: TGTGCCAGCATCAGACCGGGATTAAGCTCCTACAATGAGCAGTTCTTC; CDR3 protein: CASIRPGLSSYNEQFF
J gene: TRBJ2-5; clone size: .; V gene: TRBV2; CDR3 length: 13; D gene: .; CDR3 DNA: TGTGCCAGCGTAAGGCCCTTACAAGAGACCCAGTACTTC; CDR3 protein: CASVRPLQETQYF
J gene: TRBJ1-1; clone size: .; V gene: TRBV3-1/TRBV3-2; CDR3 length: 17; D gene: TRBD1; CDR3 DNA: TGTGCCAGCAGCCAAGTCCCGGGACAGGGTAGGAACACTGAAGCTTTCTTT; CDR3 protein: CASSQVPGQGRNTEAFF
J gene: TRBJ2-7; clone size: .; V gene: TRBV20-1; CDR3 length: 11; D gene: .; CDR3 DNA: TGCAGTGCTAGAGTCGGTTACGAGCAGTACTTC; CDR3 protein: CSARVGYEQYF
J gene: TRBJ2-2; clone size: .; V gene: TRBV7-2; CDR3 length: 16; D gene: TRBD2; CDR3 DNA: TGTGCCAGCAGCTTAGCCAGCGGGGGGGCCATCGGGGAGCTGTTTTTT; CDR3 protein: CASSLASGGAIGELFF
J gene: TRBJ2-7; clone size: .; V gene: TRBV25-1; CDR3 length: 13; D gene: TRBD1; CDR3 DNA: TGTGCCTGCGGGACAGGGGTCGGGCGCGAGCAGTACTTC; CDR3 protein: CACGTGVGREQYF
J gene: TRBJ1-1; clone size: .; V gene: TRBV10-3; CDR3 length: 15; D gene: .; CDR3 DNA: TGTGCCATCAGTGAGGTTGCAGGTAACCTCGGGAAAGCTTTCTTT; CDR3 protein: CAISEVAGNLGKAFF
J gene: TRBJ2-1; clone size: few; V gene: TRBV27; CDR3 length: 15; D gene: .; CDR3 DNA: TGTGCCAGCAGTCCTCACCCCGACAGGCCGAATGAGCAGTTCTTC; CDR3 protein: CASSPHPDRPNEQFF
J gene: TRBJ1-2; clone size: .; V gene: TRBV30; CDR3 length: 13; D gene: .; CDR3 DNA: TGTGCCTGGAGGCCCCCTGCCAGCTATGGCTACACCTTC; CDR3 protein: CAWRPPASYGYTF